A single sample gave rise to the 14 T cell receptor beta chains below, sequenced in a study of siplizumab effects on memory and regulatory T cells. Sequencing was performed with immunoSEQ multiplex PCR; in TCRdb, only in-frame clones are kept and a portion is missing. The sample includes tens of thousands of clones, roughly 93% of them seen just once. Sequencing was performed on CD8+ T cells sorted from blood. Every receptor here comes from a human donor in good health.

The chain employs TRBV27 and TRBJ2-1; TRBD2 is a possible D gene (5 bases). Trimming removed 5 bases at V and 6 bases at J, with 17 bases between. The CDR3 totals 15 residues. CDR1 MNHEY and CDR2 SMNVEV come from the germline V gene (reference sequence). CDR3 region: CASSQLVPFSNEQFF. In DNA form, the CDR3 reads TGTGCCAGCAGTCAACTAGTACCCTTTAGCAATGAGCAGTTCTTC.

The rearrangement joins TRBV30 to TRBJ2-2, with TRBD2 matching 8 bases. The J segment lost 1 base and the V segment lost 0 bases, leaving 1 base of the junction unmatched. CDR1 is GTSNPN, CDR2 SVGIG, per germline (reference sequence). The CDR3 extends over 15 amino acids. CDR3: CAWSVLAGNTGELFF. The CDR3 DNA reads TGTGCCTGGAGTGTGCTAGCGGGGAACACCGGGGAGCTGTTTTTT.

The gene calls are TRBV7-9 and TRBJ1-4, with 9 bases aligning to TRBD1. CDR3 length: 16 amino acids. The germline V gene has CDR1 SEHNR and CDR2 FQNEAQ (reference sequence). V shed 1 base and J 8 bases; nucleotides not matched to a gene: 8. CDR3 bases: TGTGCCAGCAGCTTAGTTGGGACAGGGAAAAGCGAAAAACTGTTTTTT. Its translation is CASSLVGTGKSEKLFF.

This sequence joins TRBV5-1 and TRBJ2-7; 10 nucleotides align to TRBD2. Looked up from germline, CDR1 is SGHRS and CDR2 is YFSETQ. The CDR3 spans 16 residues. Unmatched junction bases numbered 11, after V lost 4 bases and J lost 4 bases. The CDR3 protein is CASSEPSSGGTYEQYF. The CDR3 DNA sequence: TGCGCCAGCAGCGAACCGTCTAGCGGGGGAACTTACGAGCAGTACTTC.

This rearrangement joins TRBV7-9 to TRBJ2-7, with D perhaps matching TRBD1 (5 bases). Germline-derived CDR1 and CDR2 are SEHNR and FQNEAQ (reference sequence). The CDR3 spans 13 residues. V lost 4 bases and J lost 7, with 14 bases in between. The CDR3 is CASSSLDTREQYF. The CDR3, as DNA: TGTGCCAGCAGCTCCTTGGACACCCGGGAGCAGTACTTC. The whole variable domain, filled in from reference TRBV7-9 and TRBJ2-7, reads DTGVSQNPRHKITKRGQNVTFRCDPISEHNRLYWYRQTLGQGPEFLTYFQNEAQLEKSRLLSDRFSAERPKGSFSTLEIQRTEQGDSAMYLCASSSLDTREQYFGPGTRLTVT.

The V call is TRBV5-6, the J call TRBJ1-1; D gene uncertain. Trimming cost V 3 bases and J 0 bases, with 9 bases left between them. Germline CDR1 reads SGHDT; CDR2 reads YYEEEE. The CDR3 totals 14 residues. The CDR3, as DNA: TGTGCCAGCAGCTCCGGCGGAATGAACACTGAAGCTTTCTTT. Its protein product is CASSSGGMNTEAFF. The complete variable domain, with remaining parts taken from reference TRBV5-6 and TRBJ1-1, reads DAGVTQSPTHLIKTRGQQVTLRCSPKSGHDTVSWYQQALGQGPQFIFQYYEEEERQRGNFPDRFSGHQFPNYSSELNVNALLLGDSALYLCASSSGGMNTEAFFGQGTRLTVV.

The chain recombines TRBV25-1 with TRBJ2-1; 14 bases agree with TRBD2. The CDR3 contains 13 residues. Germline CDR1 reads MGHDK; CDR2 reads SYGVNS. With V trimmed by 8 bases and J by 8 bases, 2 bases remained unmatched. This CDR3 is CASGLAGGDEQFF. The CDR3, as DNA: TGTGCCAGCGGACTAGCGGGGGGTGATGAGCAGTTCTTC.

V gene TRBV13 combines with J gene TRBJ2-5; D gene ambiguous. This CDR3 spans 11 amino acids. V was shortened by 3 bases and J by 4 bases, with 3 bases between the two germline ends. Germline V gene lookup returns CDR1 PRHDT and CDR2 FYEKMQ (reference sequence). CDR3 sequence reads: CASSFGETQYF. The CDR3 DNA sequence: TGTGCCAGCAGCTTTGGAGAGACCCAGTACTTC.

The chain combines TRBV5-6 with TRBJ2-7; D may be TRBD1 (6 bases). The CDR3 covers 16 residues. The V and J ends lost 3 bases and 3 bases respectively, with 19 bases between them. Germline V gene lookup returns CDR1 SGHDT and CDR2 YYEEEE. CDR3 DNA: TGTGCCAGCAGCTGGACCGGGACACCCGGCAACTACGAGCAGTACTTC. Amino acids: CASSWTGTPGNYEQYF.

The chain couples TRBV27 to TRBJ2-7; TRBD1 agrees at 10 bases. V lost 6 bases, J lost 6 bases, and 17 bases stayed unmatched. From germline, CDR1 is MNHEY and CDR2 SMNVEV (reference sequence). CDR3 size: 17 residues. CDR3 DNA sequence: TGTGCCAGCAGAGTTTCCCCTTGGGACAGGGGATCGGTCGAGCAGTACTTC. As protein: CASRVSPWDRGSVEQYF.

For this clone: At one end the junction does not follow the germline gene, possibly because of a read error. The chain has TRBV11-2 and TRBJ2-5, with D maybe TRBD1 (5 bases). Germline assignment: CDR1 SGHAT and CDR2 FQNNGV. CDR3 length: 13 residues. CDR3 bases: TGTGCCAGCAGCTTAGATAGTATGACTCAAGGGGACTTC. Translation: CASSLDSMTQGDF.

V and J are TRBV6-5 and TRBJ2-5; no reliable D call. V was trimmed by 7 bases and J by 2 bases, leaving 17 bases between them. In germline, CDR1 is MNHEY, CDR2 SVGAGI. This CDR3 is built from 15 residues. DNA for the CDR3: TGTGCCAGCACCCTATCTTCGGGTTTTCAAGAGACCCAGTACTTC. Residues: CASTLSSGFQETQYF.

CDR3 in amino acids: CASSEAPGGSSNQPQHF. DNA of the CDR3: TGTGCCAGCAGTGAGGCCCCAGGGGGGTCAAGCAATCAGCCCCAGCATTTT. The rearrangement uses TRBV2 and TRBJ1-5; TRBD1 matches 7 bases. There are 17 residues in the CDR3. Losses at the gene ends were 3 bases for V and 1 base for J; bases not matched to a gene: 9. Germline CDR1 SNHLY, CDR2 FYNNEI.

The gene calls are TRBV13 and TRBJ2-1; 10 nucleotides match TRBD2. Per the germline V gene, CDR1 is PRHDT and CDR2 is FYEKMQ (reference sequence). With V trimmed by 6 bases and J by 3 bases, 5 bases remained unmatched. This CDR3 spans 15 amino acids. CDR3: CASRPGTSDYNEQFF. DNA for the CDR3: TGTGCCAGCAGACCCGGGACTAGCGACTACAATGAGCAGTTCTTC. Supplemented by reference TRBV13 and TRBJ2-1, the full variable domain reads AAGVIQSPRHLIKEKRETATLKCYPIPRHDTVYWYQQGPGQDPQFLISFYEKMQSDKGSIPDRFSAQQFSDYHSELNMSSLELGDSALYFCASRPGTSDYNEQFFGPGTRLTVL.